The 10 T cell receptor beta chains in this list originate from one sample, sequenced in a study of shared clonotypes between healthy human individuals. The method was immunoSEQ multiplex PCR; TCRdb's version includes in-frame clones alone and lacks a portion of them. The repertoire has roughly 680,000 clones, approximately 72% of them found once; the top ten carry more than 1.5%. Source material: memory CD4+ T cells sorted from blood. Specified subset: CD45RA-negative fraction. The source is a woman under 40 in good health.

The chain links TRBV1 to TRBJ2-5; whether TRBD2, the table's D call, matches the DNA was not checked. TRBV1 is annotated as a pseudogene. This CDR3 region has 17 residues. The CDR3 bases are TGCACCAGCAGCCAAGGTGGGACTAGCGGGGCAAAAGAGACCCAGTACTTC. Translated: CTSSQGGTSGAKETQYF.

The J gene is TRBJ2-7, the V gene TRBV5-5, with D possibly TRBD2 on 6 matching bases. The germline V and J ends were trimmed by 4 bases and 6 bases, with 14 bases remaining between them. Per germline, CDR1 SGHKS and CDR2 YYEKEE (reference sequence). The CDR3 length is 13 residues. The CDR3 DNA reads TGTGCCAGCAGCCCGAACGGACTACCCGAGCAGTACTTC. Translation gives CASSPNGLPEQYF.

J is TRBJ2-1 and V is TRBV18; D remains unclear. Trimming shortened V by 4 bases and J by 3 bases, and 1 base separated the two germline ends. The CDR3 loop spans 11 amino acids. Per the germline V gene, CDR1 is KGHSH and CDR2 is LQKENI. The CDR3 bases are TGTGCCAGCTCACTCTACAATGAGCAGTTCTTC. Its translation is CASSLYNEQFF.

This clone was counted many times. The CDR3 region is CASGGAGWAYEQYF. Here the CDR3 DNA reads TGTGCCAGCGGCGGAGCGGGCTGGGCCTACGAGCAGTACTTC. This chain connects TRBV28 to TRBJ2-7, with D perhaps TRBD2 (6 bases). V was clipped by 8 bases and J by 2 bases, with 16 bases between them. The V gene's germline CDR1 is MDHEN and CDR2 SYDVKM. This CDR3 has 14 amino acids.

This clone was counted once. The chain links TRBV4-1 to TRBJ2-1, with 7 bases lining up with TRBD2. The germline V gene encodes CDR1 MGHRA and CDR2 YSYEKL. This CDR3 region has 19 residues. V shed 1 base, J shed 5 bases, and the junction held 17 bases outside the gene matches. CDR3 loop: CASSQVFSSGGVGDNEQFF. Here the CDR3 DNA reads TGCGCCAGCAGCCAAGTCTTCAGTTCGGGGGGTGTAGGTGACAATGAGCAGTTCTTC.

The sample holds a few counts of this clone. This chain joins TRBV2 and TRBJ2-1; tentatively, D is TRBD2 (7 bases). This CDR3 is built from 12 residues. Germline V gene data show CDR1 as SNHLY and CDR2 as FYNNEI. V was trimmed by 6 bases and J by 9 bases, leaving 12 bases between them. The CDR3 reads CASREGGTEQFF. The DNA for the CDR3 is TGTGCCAGCAGAGAGGGGGGGACTGAGCAGTTCTTC.

This chain uses TRBV20-1 with TRBJ2-3, with unresolved D. In germline, CDR1 is DFQATT, CDR2 SNEGSKA (reference sequence). With 3 bases removed from V and 5 bases from J, the gap between germline ends came to 3 bases. The CDR3 covers 10 residues. For the CDR3, the DNA is TGCAGTGCTAGTAGAGATACGCAGTATTTT. It yields the protein CSASRDTQYF.

This rearrangement joins TRBV7-9 to TRBJ2-7; 8 nucleotides align to TRBD2. CDR3 length: 16 residues. Germline V gives CDR1 SEHNR, CDR2 FQNEAQ (reference sequence). Trimming removed 5 bases from V and 4 bases from J; junction bases left unmatched: 13. For the CDR3, the DNA is TGTGCCAGCAGCCAGCTTGTCGGCGGGAGGTTATACGAGCAGTACTTC. Its translation is CASSQLVGGRLYEQYF.

V is TRBV29-1 and J is TRBJ2-2; 8 bases are a match to TRBD1. Germline CDR1 and CDR2: SQVTM and ANQGSEA. V was clipped by 6 bases and J by 3 bases; unmatched bases: 12. The CDR3 spans 16 residues. CDR3 region: CSVKQGAHSDTGELFF. DNA for the CDR3: TGCAGCGTCAAGCAGGGGGCTCATTCAGACACCGGGGAGCTGTTTTTT.

This clone was counted ten times or more. The J gene is TRBJ1-4, the V gene TRBV7-9; 10 positions match TRBD1. V lost 5 bases to trimming and J lost 8 bases; unmatched junction nucleotides: 14. This CDR3 region has 17 residues. The germline V gene has CDR1 SEHNR and CDR2 FQNEAQ (reference sequence). CDR3 bases: TGTGCCAGCAGCCTTGGGACAGGGGCCACCTTAAGGGAAAAACTGTTTTTT. Protein product: CASSLGTGATLREKLFF.